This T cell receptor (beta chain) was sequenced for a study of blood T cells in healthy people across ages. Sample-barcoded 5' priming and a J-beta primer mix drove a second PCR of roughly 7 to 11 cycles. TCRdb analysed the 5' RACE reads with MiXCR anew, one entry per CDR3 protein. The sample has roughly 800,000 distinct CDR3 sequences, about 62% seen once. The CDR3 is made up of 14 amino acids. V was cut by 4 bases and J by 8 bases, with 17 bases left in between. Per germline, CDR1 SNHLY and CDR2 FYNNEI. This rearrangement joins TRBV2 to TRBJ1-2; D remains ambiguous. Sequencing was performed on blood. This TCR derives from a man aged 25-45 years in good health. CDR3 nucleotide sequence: TGTGCCAGCAGTGTGGGCGGTTCTTTTGGCGGCTACACCTTC. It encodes CASSVGGSFGGYTF.